These 7 T cell receptor beta chains share one sample of origin, sequenced in a study of cytomegalovirus exposure and HLA in healthy donors. Data came from immunoSEQ multiplex PCR; TCRdb stores just in-frame clones and leaves some out. There are about 310,000 clones in the sample; approximately 86% occur only once, and roughly 0.88% lies in the top ten. Source material: PBMCs. These receptor sequences come from a man aged 25-45 years in good health and CMV-seronegative.

The chain combines TRBV2 with TRBJ1-5, with 7 bases lining up with TRBD1. Germline values: CDR1 SNHLY, CDR2 FYNNEI. The CDR3 has 16 residues. The V gene end was trimmed by 6 bases and the J gene end by 3 bases; junction bases not matched to a gene: 11. The CDR3 reads CASSDPAEGANQPQHF. CDR3 DNA: TGTGCCAGCAGCGATCCGGCGGAGGGGGCCAATCAGCCCCAGCATTTT.

Only one count was recorded for this clone. The chain couples TRBV6-5 to TRBJ1-2, with a weak D call TRBD1 (6 bases). V was shortened by 5 bases and J by 6 bases, with 13 bases between the two germline ends. Germline V lookup: CDR1 MNHEY, CDR2 SVGAGI. This CDR3 comprises 13 residues. The CDR3 nucleotides read TGTGCCAGCAGTCCTGACAGGCCTAATGGCTACACCTTC. Encoded protein: CASSPDRPNGYTF.

The chain joins TRBV4-1 to TRBJ2-7, with D possibly TRBD2 on 5 matching bases. The CDR3 loop spans 16 amino acids. Trimming cost V 3 bases and J 2 bases, with 17 bases left between them. Germline V gene sequence: CDR1 MGHRA, CDR2 YSYEKL. The CDR3 region is CASSHGSNGVPYEQYF. DNA of the CDR3: TGCGCCAGCAGCCATGGTAGTAACGGGGTCCCCTACGAGCAGTACTTC.

J is TRBJ1-4 and V is TRBV9; unclear D gene. The CDR3 loop spans 14 amino acids. Germline values: CDR1 SGDLS, CDR2 YYNGEE. The V and J ends lost 0 bases and 10 bases respectively, with 13 bases between them. CDR3: CASSVAGYRGKLFF. CDR3 in DNA: TGTGCCAGCAGCGTAGCCGGGTATCGCGGAAAACTGTTTTTT.

V and J are TRBV27 and TRBJ1-3; weak D call: TRBD1 (5 bases). From germline, CDR1 is MNHEY and CDR2 SMNVEV (reference sequence). Trimming removed 4 bases at V and 4 bases at J, with 11 bases between. This CDR3 is built from 14 residues. DNA of the CDR3: TGTGCCAGCAGTTCCGACTGGACAGGAAACACCATATATTTT. Translation gives CASSSDWTGNTIYF.

This rearrangement joins TRBV9 to TRBJ1-2; 7 bases agree with TRBD1. From germline, CDR1 is SGDLS and CDR2 YYNGEE. V lost 0 bases, J lost 5 bases, and 4 bases stayed unmatched. CDR3 length: 14 residues. The CDR3 loop reads CASSVGDSPYGYTF. The CDR3 bases are TGTGCCAGCAGCGTAGGGGACAGCCCATATGGCTACACCTTC.

This sequence joins TRBV10-3 and TRBJ2-6, with a weak D call TRBD1 (5 bases). V was pared by 3 bases and J by 0 bases, with 6 bases between. The CDR3 runs 15 residues. CDR1 is ENHRY, CDR2 SYGVKD, per germline. CDR3 coding DNA: TGTGCCATCAGTGAAGGGGTCTCTGGGGCCAACGTCCTGACTTTC. Its protein is CAISEGVSGANVLTF.